What follows are 26 T cell receptor beta chains derived from one specimen sequenced in a study of beta chain features in type 1 diabetes. Reverse transcribing all isolated RNA meant expressed TCRB transcripts were sequenced. Measured with immunoSEQ multiplex PCR; TCRdb has only the in-frame clones, and not every one. This repertoire shows about 140,000 clones, roughly a tenth found once; its top ten account for about 1.3%. Sequences were obtained from naive CD4+ T cells from blood. The receptors originated from a man between 18 and 35 years old in good health.

The gene calls are TRBV5-4 and TRBJ1-4, with D hard to call. CDR1 and CDR2 from the germline V gene are SGHNT and YYREEE (reference sequence). V lost 3 bases and J 5 bases, leaving 11 bases between the germline ends. This CDR3 has 14 amino acids. The CDR3 DNA is TGTGCCAGCAGCTCTGCCGACGGGAATGAAAAACTGTTTTTT. Its protein product is CASSSADGNEKLFF.

The V and J genes are TRBV18 and TRBJ2-7; D ambiguous. Trimming removed 1 base at V and 0 bases at J, with 16 bases between. The CDR3 totals 17 residues. Germline V CDR1 and CDR2: KGHSH, LQKENI. In DNA, the CDR3 is TGTGCCAGCTCACCACAGTTGTCGAGACAAAGCTCCTACGAGCAGTACTTC. It encodes CASSPQLSRQSSYEQYF.

The sample holds a few counts of this clone. This chain uses TRBV18 with TRBJ2-2, with 7 bases lining up with TRBD2. Germline CDR1 is KGHSH and CDR2 is LQKENI. The ends lost 3 bases at V and 5 bases at J; junction bases unmatched: 6. The CDR3 sequence is 15 residues long. CDR3 region: CASSPRGGKTGELFF. The CDR3 DNA follows: TGTGCCAGCTCACCGCGGGGAGGGAAAACCGGGGAGCTGTTTTTT.

The rearrangement links TRBV5-1 to TRBJ2-2, with D possibly matching TRBD2 (5 bases). Trimming shortened V by 4 bases and J by 1 base, and 5 bases separated the two germline ends. The CDR3 has 13 residues. Germline CDR1 and CDR2: SGHRS and YFSETQ. The CDR3 DNA reads as TGCGCCAGCAGCGAGGGGAACACCGGGGAGCTGTTTTTT. This sequence encodes CASSEGNTGELFF.

This rearrangement joins TRBV2 to TRBJ2-2, with 10 bases matching TRBD1. Germline-derived CDR1 and CDR2 are SNHLY and FYNNEI. This CDR3 region has 16 residues. The V gene end was trimmed by 4 bases and the J gene end by 4 bases; junction bases not matched to a gene: 6. CDR3 residues: CASSVLGTGATGELFF. CDR3 in DNA: TGTGCCAGCAGTGTTCTCGGGACAGGGGCCACCGGGGAGCTGTTTTTT.

J is TRBJ1-6 and V is TRBV28; 10 positions match TRBD1. The CDR3 totals 14 residues. Germline trimming cut 8 bases from V and 10 bases from J; bases unmatched to any gene: 8. Germline V lookup: CDR1 MDHEN, CDR2 SYDVKM. The CDR3 DNA reads as TGTGCCAGCGGAACCGGGACAGGGGTATCACCCCTCCACTTT. Protein sequence: CASGTGTGVSPLHF.

The chain combines TRBV5-1 with TRBJ1-6, with 7 bases matching TRBD1. Germline V gene data show CDR1 as SGHRS and CDR2 as YFSETQ. The ends lost 0 bases at V and 6 bases at J; junction bases unmatched: 6. This CDR3 spans 16 amino acids. CDR3 bases: TGCGCCAGCAGCTTGGCGTCAGGGGGTGCTAATTCACCCCTCCACTTT. This sequence encodes CASSLASGGANSPLHF.

This clone appeared a few times. The CDR3 nucleotides read TGTGCCAGCTCACCACCGAACGGAGACACCGGGGAGCTGTTTTTT. Protein: CASSPPNGDTGELFF. V is TRBV18 and J is TRBJ2-2; D gene uncertain. Germline-derived CDR1 and CDR2 are KGHSH and LQKENI. V shed 0 bases and J shed 3 bases, with 8 bases lying between them. The CDR3 totals 15 residues.

This clone was observed a handful of times. This chain joins TRBV4-2 and TRBJ2-2; 9 bases line up with TRBD1. This CDR3 region has 16 residues. Germline V gene lookup returns CDR1 LGHNA and CDR2 YNFKEQ. Trimming at V came to 2 bases and at J to 4 bases, leaving 5 bases not matched to a gene. CDR3 region: CASSQPGTGPTGELFF. CDR3 nucleotides: TGTGCCAGCAGCCAACCCGGGACAGGGCCCACCGGGGAGCTGTTTTTT.

The V and J genes are TRBV7-6 and TRBJ1-6, with 9 bases aligning to TRBD1. Germline V gives CDR1 SGHVS, CDR2 FNYEAQ. The CDR3 is 15 amino acids. With V trimmed by 1 base and J by 7 bases, 2 bases remained unmatched. The CDR3: CASSLGTGANSPLHF. CDR3 DNA sequence: TGTGCCAGCAGCTTAGGGACAGGGGCCAATTCACCCCTCCACTTT.

The CDR3 loop reads CASNEVEGATRYGYTF. The CDR3 nucleotides read TGTGCCAGCAATGAGGTAGAGGGGGCGACTCGCTATGGCTACACCTTC. The V and J genes are TRBV9 and TRBJ1-2; 7 bases map to TRBD1. V was pared by 6 bases and J by 4 bases, with 15 bases of the junction left unmatched. The CDR3 runs 16 residues. Germline V gene lookup returns CDR1 SGDLS and CDR2 YYNGEE.

The rearrangement links TRBV7-6 to TRBJ2-5, with D uncertain. Germline CDR1 reads SGHVS; CDR2 reads FNYEAQ. The V gene lost 5 bases and the J gene lost 2 bases, with 9 bases spanning the gap. This CDR3 is built from 13 residues. CDR3 amino acids: CASSPERQETQYF. The CDR3 DNA follows: TGTGCCAGCAGCCCCGAGAGGCAAGAGACCCAGTACTTC.

A few counts support this clone. The rearrangement joins TRBV2 to TRBJ2-7; D is perhaps TRBD1 (6 bases). The CDR3 has 12 amino acids. CDR1 is SNHLY, CDR2 FYNNEI, per germline. Trimming took 5 bases from V and 9 from J, leaving 14 bases between them. The CDR3 here is CASSSAGVGQYF. CDR3 DNA sequence: TGTGCCAGCAGTTCCGCAGGGGTAGGGCAGTACTTC.

This chain joins TRBV6-4 and TRBJ2-5, with 7 bases fitting TRBD1. J gave up 5 bases and V 2 bases, and 2 bases lay outside the gene matches. Germline CDR1 is MRHNA and CDR2 is SNTAGT. This CDR3 is built from 13 residues. The CDR3 here is CASSDNRGETQYF. CDR3 sequence (DNA): TGTGCCAGCAGTGACAACAGGGGTGAGACCCAGTACTTC.

This clone has a handful of counts. The J gene is TRBJ2-2, the V gene TRBV28; D remains unclear. The CDR3 has 13 amino acids. The V and J ends lost 4 bases and 7 bases respectively, with 10 bases between them. Germline CDR1 and CDR2: MDHEN and SYDVKM. CDR3 coding DNA: TGTGCCAGCAGTTATCGTAATAGCGGGGAGCTGTTTTTT. Amino acid sequence: CASSYRNSGELFF.

This clone has only one observation. The chain has TRBV15 and TRBJ1-3, with 10 bases lining up with TRBD1. The germline V gene encodes CDR1 LNHNV and CDR2 YYDKDF (reference sequence). CDR3 length: 17 amino acids. Losses at the gene ends were 2 bases for V and 4 bases for J; bases not matched to a gene: 8. Here the CDR3 DNA reads TGTGCCACCAGCAGAAGACCCGGGACAGGGGCCGGAAACACCATATATTTT. Residues: CATSRRPGTGAGNTIYF.

The chain is built from TRBV7-3 and TRBJ2-7; perhaps TRBD1 as D (6 bases). The CDR3 extends over 14 amino acids. Trimming took 5 bases from V and 2 from J, leaving 13 bases between them. Per the germline V gene, CDR1 is SGHTA and CDR2 is FQGTGA. CDR3 sequence (DNA): TGTGCCAGCAGCCCCACCAGGGGACCCTACGAGCAGTACTTC. This translates into CASSPTRGPYEQYF.

V is TRBV29-1 and J is TRBJ1-4, with D possibly being TRBD1 (5 bases). The CDR3 has 13 residues. Trimming pared 4 bases from V and 4 bases from J, leaving 10 bases between. Germline V gene sequence: CDR1 SQVTM, CDR2 ANQGSEA. The CDR3 region is CSVGEGSNEKLFF. The CDR3 region has the DNA TGCAGCGTTGGGGAGGGGAGTAATGAAAAACTGTTTTTT.

The rearrangement joins TRBV19 to TRBJ1-2; TRBD1 matches at 7 bases. This CDR3 is 14 amino acids long. Germline V gene lookup returns CDR1 LNHDA and CDR2 SQIVND (reference sequence). V lost 5 bases, J lost 0 bases, and 3 bases stayed unmatched. This CDR3 is CASSSGTANYGYTF. For the CDR3, the DNA is TGTGCCAGTAGTTCCGGGACAGCTAACTATGGCTACACCTTC.

This clone was counted between two and nine times. The J gene is TRBJ1-2, the V gene TRBV7-2; D might be TRBD1 (6 bases). This CDR3 region has 14 residues. Germline V lookup: CDR1 SGHTA, CDR2 FQGNSA. Trimming shortened V by 3 bases and J by 2 bases, and 10 bases separated the two germline ends. CDR3 in amino acids: CASSFDTGNYGYTF. CDR3 coding DNA: TGTGCCAGCAGCTTCGATACAGGGAACTATGGCTACACCTTC. Variable domain in full (rest from reference TRBV7-2 and TRBJ1-2): GAGVSQSPSNKVTEKGKDVELRCDPISGHTALYWYRQSLGQGLEFLIYFQGNSAPDKSGLPSDRFSAERTGGSVSTLTIQRTQQEDSAVYLCASSFDTGNYGYTFGSGTRLTVV.

About this clone itself: At the DNA level, this CDR3 is encoded by other sequences in the same sample as well. The chain uses TRBV18 and TRBJ1-5, with D uncertain. The CDR3 is made up of 12 amino acids. Looked up from germline, CDR1 is KGHSH and CDR2 is LQKENI. Trimming cost V 4 bases and J 4 bases, with 5 bases left between them. CDR3 DNA: TGTGCCAGCTCACGTCAGAATCAGCCCCAGCATTTT. The encoded protein is CASSRQNQPQHF.

This clone came up a few times. The gene calls are TRBV28 and TRBJ2-5, with 10 bases that match TRBD1. This CDR3 comprises 15 residues. Germline CDR1 and CDR2: MDHEN and SYDVKM. V was pared by 5 bases and J by 3 bases, with 6 bases of the junction left unmatched. The CDR3 DNA reads TGTGCCAGCAGTACAGCCGGGACAGGGGAAGAGACCCAGTACTTC. Amino acids: CASSTAGTGEETQYF.

The chain links TRBV2 to TRBJ2-7; 8 nucleotides agree with TRBD1. Germline CDR1 SNHLY, CDR2 FYNNEI. This CDR3 spans 14 amino acids. After removal of 5 bases from V and 0 bases from J, the junction contained 3 bases not matched to a gene. The CDR3 spells CASSFQGASYEQYF. The CDR3 DNA reads as TGTGCCAGCAGTTTTCAGGGGGCCTCCTACGAGCAGTACTTC.

This clone was found a few times. This chain uses TRBV30 with TRBJ2-3; D remains unclear. V was cut by 4 bases and J by 2 bases, with 13 bases left in between. The germline V gene encodes CDR1 GTSNPN and CDR2 SVGIG (reference sequence). The length of the CDR3 is 14 residues. The CDR3 sequence is CAWTRGSSTDTQYF. CDR3 bases: TGTGCCTGGACCCGTGGTAGCTCCACAGATACGCAGTATTTT.

This clone came up a few times. This chain links TRBV29-1 with TRBJ2-2, with 8 bases fitting TRBD1. CDR1 is SQVTM and CDR2 is ANQGSEA in the germline V gene. This CDR3 has 14 residues. Germline trimming cut 7 bases from V and 1 base from J; bases unmatched to any gene: 5. The CDR3 DNA follows: TGCAGCGGGGGGACAGGCGGGAACACCGGGGAGCTGTTTTTT. Encoded protein: CSGGTGGNTGELFF.

The V call is TRBV7-6, the J call TRBJ2-1; no reliable D call. V was trimmed by 0 bases and J by 5 bases, leaving 5 bases between them. CDR1 is SGHVS, CDR2 FNYEAQ, per germline. The CDR3 has 13 residues. CDR3 nucleotides: TGTGCCAGCAGCTTAGCAGAGAACAATGAGCAGTTCTTC. As protein: CASSLAENNEQFF. Using reference TRBV7-6 and TRBJ2-1 for the parts outside the CDR3, the full variable domain is GAGVSQSPRYKVTKRGQDVALRCDPISGHVSLYWYRQALGQGPEFLTYFNYEAQQDKSGLPNDRFSAERPEGSISTLTIQRTEQRDSAMYRCASSLAENNEQFFGPGTRLTVL.